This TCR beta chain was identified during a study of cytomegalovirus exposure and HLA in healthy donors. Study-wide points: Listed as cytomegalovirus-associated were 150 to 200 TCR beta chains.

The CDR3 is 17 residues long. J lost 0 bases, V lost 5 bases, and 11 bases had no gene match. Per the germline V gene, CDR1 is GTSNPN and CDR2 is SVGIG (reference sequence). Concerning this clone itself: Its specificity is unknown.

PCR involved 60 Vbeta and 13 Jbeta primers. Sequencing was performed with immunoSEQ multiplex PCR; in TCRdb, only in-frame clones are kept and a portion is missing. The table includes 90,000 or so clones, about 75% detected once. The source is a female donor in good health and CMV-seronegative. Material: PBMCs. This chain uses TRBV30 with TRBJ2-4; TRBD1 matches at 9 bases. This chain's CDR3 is CAWAGQGYSLAKNIQYF. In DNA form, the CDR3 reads TGTGCCTGGGCGGGACAGGGTTACTCTCTAGCCAAAAACATTCAGTACTTC.